This T cell receptor (beta chain) derives from a study of identical twins. In this sample, this clonotype turned up a few times. Its specificity is not known. Study results and caveats: Zero-insertion findings could be partly confounded by invariant cells (MAIT and iNKT cells). While abundant cord blood beta clonotypes carried fewer insertions, memory repertoires showed no such pattern.

Template switching added a universal primer binding site, and final cDNA carried unique molecular identifiers. TCRdb reprocessed the 5' RACE reads via MiXCR and lists one record per CDR3 protein. The sample holds about 460,000 distinct CDR3 sequences, 12% to 15% seen once. The same data also contributed to another study, on yellow fever vaccine responses in identical twins.

The origin of this receptor is a woman between 18 and 30 years old in good health. The sample was CD4+ T cells sorted from blood.

The CDR3 reads CAISESVSGSLQETQYF. The CDR3 nucleotides are TGTGCCATCAGTGAGTCAGTTAGCGGGAGCCTCCAAGAGACCCAGTACTTC. The V call is TRBV10-3, the J call TRBJ2-5; 9 nucleotides agree with TRBD2. CDR1 is ENHRY and CDR2 is SYGVKD in the germline V gene. The CDR3 totals 17 residues. V was clipped by 0 bases and J by 1 base; unmatched bases: 6.